This paragraph reports one T cell receptor (beta chain). Its specificity is not known. The entry originates in a study of OX40 agonist ivuxolimab in advanced cancers. Study-wide findings and caveats: At 0.1 to 3.0 mg/kg, CD4+ and CD8+ blood T cells expanded clonally by week 6. Partial responders dosed at 0.1-3.0 mg/kg displayed clonal expansion ranking among the lowest.

Clones were read by immunoSEQ multiplex PCR, and TCRdb kept only the in-frame ones, dropping some. Of tens of thousands of clones in the sample, 81% were seen once. Prior autoimmune disease or systemic immunosuppression barred patients. This TCR derives from an adult with an advanced solid tumor such as melanoma, head and neck, liver or kidney cancer. The sequences come from CD4+ or CD8+ T cells sorted from blood, collected in a trial of the OX40 agonist ivuxolimab.

CDR3 in amino acids: CASSGGGGTAGNTIYF. The CDR3, as DNA: TGTGCCAGCAGCGGAGGAGGAGGGACAGCTGGAAACACCATATATTTT. V usage is TRBV9 and J usage is TRBJ1-3; 7 bases fit TRBD1. Germline trimming cut 3 bases from V and 2 bases from J; bases unmatched to any gene: 8. The CDR3 loop spans 16 amino acids. Germline V gives CDR1 SGDLS, CDR2 YYNGEE. Drawing the rest from reference TRBV9 and TRBJ1-3, the complete variable domain is DSGVTQTPKHLITATGQRVTLRCSPRSGDLSVYWYQQSLDQGLQFLIQYYNGEERAKGNILERFSAQQFPDLHSELNLSSLELGDSALYFCASSGGGGTAGNTIYFGEGSWLTVV.